The clone carrying this TCR beta chain was detected many times. This entry is derived from a study of T cells after yellow fever vaccination. Study-wide background: Preparation of fractions with low cell numbers was performed using SMART-Seq v4 Ultra Low Input.

The CDR3 has 14 amino acids. V was pared by 6 bases and J by 4 bases, with 7 bases of the junction left unmatched. Germline loops: CDR1 KGHDR, CDR2 SFDVKD. It was through 5'RACE template switching that TCR cDNA was made, with a universal primer site and UMIs added. TCRdb called the 5' RACE reads again in MiXCR, with one record for every CDR3 protein. Of approximately 140,000 distinct CDR3 sequences listed, roughly 8% are singletons. The sequences come from CD4+ T cells sorted from PBMCs, collected 5 days after the yellow fever booster vaccination. This sequence originates from a man aged 25 to 40 who received the YFV17D yellow fever vaccine. This chain links TRBV24-1 with TRBJ2-5, with 7 bases lining up with TRBD1. The CDR3 coding sequence is TGTGCCACCAGTCCCCGACGGACAGGAGAGACCCAGTACTTC. Residues: CATSPRRTGETQYF.